This TCR beta chain comes out of a study of CD8 T cells in Susac syndrome. Bulk CD8+ and CD4+ cells came from magnetic negative isolation; CD8+ TEMRA by FACS. An input of about 0.45 to 1 ug of RNA was subjected to reverse transcription using random hexamers. Each CDR3 protein is one row after TCRdb ran MiXCR on the immunoSEQ multiplex PCR reads. The sample holds more than 90,000 distinct CDR3 sequences, 85% to 95% seen once. V lost 4 bases and J lost 6, with 14 bases in between. The CDR3 has 14 amino acids. The V gene's germline CDR1 is SGHRS and CDR2 YFSETQ. Sequenced: CD4+ T cells from PBMCs. The J gene is TRBJ1-5, the V gene TRBV5-1; unclear D gene. The origin of this receptor is a human donor with multiple sclerosis. CDR3 region: CASSLYSMGQPQHF. CDR3 in DNA: TGCGCCAGCAGCCTCTACTCTATGGGTCAGCCCCAGCATTTT.